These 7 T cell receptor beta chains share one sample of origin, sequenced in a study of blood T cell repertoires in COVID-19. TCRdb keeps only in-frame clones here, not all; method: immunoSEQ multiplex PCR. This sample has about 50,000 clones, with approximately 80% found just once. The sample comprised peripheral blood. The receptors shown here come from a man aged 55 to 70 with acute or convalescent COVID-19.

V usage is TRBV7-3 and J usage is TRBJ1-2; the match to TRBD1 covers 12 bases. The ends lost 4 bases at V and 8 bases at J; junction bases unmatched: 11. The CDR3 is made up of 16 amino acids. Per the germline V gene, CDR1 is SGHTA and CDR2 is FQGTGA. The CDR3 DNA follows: TGTGCCAGCAGCTACGCCGGGACAGGGGGCTTTACGGGCTACACCTTC. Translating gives CASSYAGTGGFTGYTF. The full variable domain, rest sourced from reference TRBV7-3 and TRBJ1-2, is GAGVSQTPSNKVTEKGKYVELRCDPISGHTALYWYRQSLGQGPEFLIYFQGTGAADDSGLPNDRFFAVRPEGSVSTLKIQRTERGDSAVYLCASSYAGTGGFTGYTFGSGTRLTVV.

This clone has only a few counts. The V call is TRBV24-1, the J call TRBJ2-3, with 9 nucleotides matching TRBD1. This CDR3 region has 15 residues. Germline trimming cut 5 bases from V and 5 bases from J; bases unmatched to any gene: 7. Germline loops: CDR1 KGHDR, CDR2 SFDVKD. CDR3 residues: CATSVTGQGLDTQYF. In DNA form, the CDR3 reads TGTGCCACCAGTGTAACGGGACAGGGATTAGATACGCAGTATTTT.

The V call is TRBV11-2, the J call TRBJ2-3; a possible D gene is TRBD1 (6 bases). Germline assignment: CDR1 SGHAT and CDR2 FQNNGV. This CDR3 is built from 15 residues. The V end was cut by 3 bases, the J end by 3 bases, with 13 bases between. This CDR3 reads CASSLDRGWTDTQYF. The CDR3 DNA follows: TGTGCCAGCAGCTTGGACAGAGGGTGGACAGATACGCAGTATTTT.

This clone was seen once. The CDR3 bases are TGTGCCAGCAGCGCCTATACAGGGGAGTATGGCTACACCTTC. Amino acid sequence: CASSAYTGEYGYTF. The V call is TRBV6-2 or TRBV6-3, the J call TRBJ1-2; 7 positions agree with TRBD1. Trimming took 6 bases from V and 5 from J; bases not matched to a gene: 9. Germline V gene data show CDR1 as MNHEY and CDR2 as SVGEGT. The CDR3 totals 14 residues.

CDR3 in DNA: TGTGCCTGGATCCGGGTACGGACCGGGGAGCTGTTTTTT. Translating it yields CAWIRVRTGELFF. This chain links TRBV30 with TRBJ2-2; D is ambiguous. Germline V gene data show CDR1 as GTSNPN and CDR2 as SVGIG (reference sequence). CDR3 length: 13 amino acids. The germline V and J ends were trimmed by 4 bases and 5 bases, with 11 bases remaining between them.

CDR3 sequence (DNA): TGTGCCAGCAGCCTTAGGGCGGGGGGGATGACTGAGCAGTTCTTC. Encoded protein: CASSLRAGGMTEQFF. The V and J genes are TRBV7-6 and TRBJ2-1; 9 nucleotides align to TRBD2. The CDR3 is 15 amino acids. Per the germline V gene, CDR1 is SGHVS and CDR2 is FNYEAQ. With V trimmed by 5 bases and J by 9 bases, 11 bases remained unmatched. The whole variable domain, remainder taken from reference TRBV7-6 and TRBJ2-1, is GAGVSQSPRYKVTKRGQDVALRCDPISGHVSLYWYRQALGQGPEFLTYFNYEAQQDKSGLPNDRFSAERPEGSISTLTIQRTEQRDSAMYRCASSLRAGGMTEQFFGPGTRLTVL.

The CDR3 loop reads CASGLGAGTGSFF. CDR3 coding DNA: TGTGCTAGTGGTTTGGGAGCCGGGACAGGGAGCTTCTTC. The chain joins TRBV12-5 to TRBJ2-1, with 9 bases lining up with TRBD1. Germline loops: CDR1 LGHNT, CDR2 FRNRAP. CDR3 length equals 13 residues. J lost 16 bases, V lost 1 base, and 8 bases had no gene match.